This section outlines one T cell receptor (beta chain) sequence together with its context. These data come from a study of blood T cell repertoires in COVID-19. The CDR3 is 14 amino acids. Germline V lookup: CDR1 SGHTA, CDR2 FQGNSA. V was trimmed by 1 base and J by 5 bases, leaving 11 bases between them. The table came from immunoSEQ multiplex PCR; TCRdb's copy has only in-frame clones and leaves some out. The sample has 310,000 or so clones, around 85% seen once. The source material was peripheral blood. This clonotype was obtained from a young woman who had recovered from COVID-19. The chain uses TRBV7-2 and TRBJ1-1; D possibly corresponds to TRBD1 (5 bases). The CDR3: CASSLVQGKTEAFF. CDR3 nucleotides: TGTGCCAGCAGCTTAGTCCAGGGTAAAACTGAAGCTTTCTTT. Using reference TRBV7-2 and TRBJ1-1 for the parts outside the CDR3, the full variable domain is GAGVSQSPSNKVTEKGKDVELRCDPISGHTALYWYRQSLGQGLEFLIYFQGNSAPDKSGLPSDRFSAERTGGSVSTLTIQRTQQEDSAVYLCASSLVQGKTEAFFGQGTRLTVV.